Presented here are 7 T cell receptor beta chains from one specimen sequenced in a study of cytomegalovirus exposure and HLA in healthy donors. Primers for the PCR totalled 60 Vbeta and 13 Jbeta. Generated by immunoSEQ multiplex PCR, the TCRdb table keeps only in-frame clones and is missing some. The sample has 77,000 or so clones. The specimen sequenced was PBMCs. The source is a man aged 30 to 39 in good health and CMV-seronegative.

The chain has TRBV5-1 and TRBJ1-5, with 8 bases that match TRBD1. Trimming took 4 bases from V and 3 from J; bases not matched to a gene: 9. The CDR3 runs 16 residues. Germline values: CDR1 SGHRS, CDR2 YFSETQ. In nucleotides, the CDR3 is TGCGCCAGCAGCCCGGACCCGACAGGGGTCAATCAGCCCCAGCATTTT. Amino acid sequence: CASSPDPTGVNQPQHF.

In regard to this clone: This same CDR3 is encoded by further DNA sequences in the sample. This chain uses TRBV19 with TRBJ2-2, with D uncertain. This CDR3 spans 12 amino acids. Between the trimmed V and J ends, which lost 5 bases and 8 bases, there was a span of 9 bases. The germline gives CDR1 LNHDA, CDR2 SQIVND (reference sequence). CDR3 residues: CASSPDPGELFF. CDR3 sequence (DNA): TGTGCCAGTAGTCCAGATCCGGGGGAGCTGTTTTTT.

The V and J genes are TRBV27 and TRBJ2-1, with TRBD2 matching 8 bases. CDR1 and CDR2 from the germline V gene are MNHEY and SMNVEV (reference sequence). The J segment lost 4 bases and the V segment lost 3 bases, leaving 11 bases of the junction unmatched. The CDR3 contains 17 residues. The CDR3 here is CASSFITGGAWYNEQFF. Written as DNA, the CDR3 is TGTGCCAGCAGTTTTATTACCGGGGGGGCCTGGTACAATGAGCAGTTCTTC.

The chain combines TRBV5-1 with TRBJ2-1; D might be TRBD2 (5 bases). V dropped 0 bases and J dropped 8 bases, with 6 bases sitting between them. Germline CDR1 SGHRS, CDR2 YFSETQ. This CDR3 has 12 residues. CDR3 protein: CASSLGRDEQFF. CDR3 nucleotide sequence: TGCGCCAGCAGCTTGGGGCGGGATGAGCAGTTCTTC.

The chain has TRBV9 and TRBJ2-1; perhaps TRBD1 as D (5 bases). Germline values: CDR1 SGDLS, CDR2 YYNGEE. The CDR3 loop spans 16 amino acids. V lost 0 bases and J lost 4, with 14 bases in between. The chain's CDR3 is CASSVAGRATYNEQFF. As DNA, the CDR3 is TGTGCCAGCAGCGTAGCTGGCAGGGCGACATACAATGAGCAGTTCTTC.

The chain combines TRBV6-5 with TRBJ1-2; TRBD1 matches 7 bases. CDR1 and CDR2 (germline): MNHEY, SVGAGI. With 8 bases clipped from V and 2 bases from J, the junction kept 8 bases outside the gene matches. This CDR3 contains 14 residues. CDR3 residues: CASGSTGLNYGYTF. As DNA, the CDR3 is TGTGCCAGCGGATCGACAGGGCTAAACTATGGCTACACCTTC.

The chain's CDR3 is CASSQGLGWEQYF. DNA for the CDR3: TGTGCCAGCAGCCAGGGACTGGGTTGGGAGCAGTACTTC. The rearrangement joins TRBV6-5 to TRBJ2-7, with D possibly TRBD2 on 6 matching bases. Germline CDR1 MNHEY, CDR2 SVGAGI. This CDR3 contains 13 residues. The V end was cut by 6 bases, the J end by 7 bases, with 16 bases between.